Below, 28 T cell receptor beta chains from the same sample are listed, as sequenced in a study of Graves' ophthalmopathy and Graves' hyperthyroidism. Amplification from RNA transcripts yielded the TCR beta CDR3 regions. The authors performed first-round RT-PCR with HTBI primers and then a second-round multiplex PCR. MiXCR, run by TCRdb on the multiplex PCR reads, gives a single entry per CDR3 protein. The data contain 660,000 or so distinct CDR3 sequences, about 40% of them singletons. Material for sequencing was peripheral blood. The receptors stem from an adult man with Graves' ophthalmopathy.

The CDR3 region is CAWRNRDRGIYEQYF. CDR3 nucleotides: TGTGCCTGGCGGAACCGGGACAGGGGGATCTACGAGCAGTACTTC. The V gene is TRBV30, the J gene TRBJ2-7, with 11 bases that match TRBD1. The ends lost 5 bases at V and 3 bases at J; junction bases unmatched: 9. The CDR3 totals 15 residues. The germline V gene encodes CDR1 GTSNPN and CDR2 SVGIG (reference sequence).

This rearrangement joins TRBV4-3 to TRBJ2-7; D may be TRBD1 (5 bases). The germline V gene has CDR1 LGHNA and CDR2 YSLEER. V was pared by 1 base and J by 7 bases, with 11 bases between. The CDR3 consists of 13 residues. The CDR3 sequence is CASSQGSGFEQYF. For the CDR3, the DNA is TGCGCCAGCAGCCAAGGTTCAGGGTTTGAGCAGTACTTC.

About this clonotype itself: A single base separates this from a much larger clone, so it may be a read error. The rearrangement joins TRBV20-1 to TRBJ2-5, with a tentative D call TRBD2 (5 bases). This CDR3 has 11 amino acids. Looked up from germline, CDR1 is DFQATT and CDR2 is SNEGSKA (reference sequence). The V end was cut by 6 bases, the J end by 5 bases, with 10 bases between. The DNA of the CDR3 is TGCAGTGCGATGTGGACTGAGACCCAGTACTTC. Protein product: CSAMWTETQYF.

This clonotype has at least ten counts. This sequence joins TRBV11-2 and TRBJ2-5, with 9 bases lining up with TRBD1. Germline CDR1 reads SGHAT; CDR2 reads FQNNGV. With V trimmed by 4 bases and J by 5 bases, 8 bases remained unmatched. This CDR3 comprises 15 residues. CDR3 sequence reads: CASSSGTGIRETQYF. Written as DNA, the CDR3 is TGTGCCAGCAGCTCAGGGACAGGGATTAGGGAGACCCAGTACTTC.

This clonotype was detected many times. CDR3 DNA: TGTGCCACCAGTGATCGGGGGGCGCGGAACACCGGGGAGCTGTTTTTT. Its translation is CATSDRGARNTGELFF. The rearrangement uses TRBV24-1 and TRBJ2-2, with D tentatively TRBD2 (7 bases). In germline, CDR1 is KGHDR, CDR2 SFDVKD. Between the trimmed V and J ends, which lost 3 bases and 1 base, there was a span of 11 bases. This CDR3 is 16 amino acids long.

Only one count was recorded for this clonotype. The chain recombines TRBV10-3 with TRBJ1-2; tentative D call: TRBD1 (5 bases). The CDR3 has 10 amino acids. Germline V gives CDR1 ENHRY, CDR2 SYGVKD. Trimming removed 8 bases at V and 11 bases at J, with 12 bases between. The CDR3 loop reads CAISAGGYTF. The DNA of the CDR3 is TGTGCCATCTCGGCGGGGGGGTACACCTTC.

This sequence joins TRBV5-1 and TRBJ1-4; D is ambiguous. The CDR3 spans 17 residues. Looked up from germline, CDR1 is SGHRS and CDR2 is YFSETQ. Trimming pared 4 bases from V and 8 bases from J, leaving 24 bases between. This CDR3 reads CASSQERIRSVREKLFF. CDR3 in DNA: TGCGCCAGCAGCCAAGAGAGGATTCGGAGCGTAAGGGAAAAACTGTTTTTT.

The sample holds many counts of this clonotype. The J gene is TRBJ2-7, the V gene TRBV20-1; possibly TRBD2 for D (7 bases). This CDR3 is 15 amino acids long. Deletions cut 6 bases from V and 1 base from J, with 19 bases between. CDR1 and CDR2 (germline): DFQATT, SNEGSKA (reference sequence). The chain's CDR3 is CSASLGGGGSYEQYF. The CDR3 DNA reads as TGCAGTGCCAGCCTAGGAGGGGGGGGATCCTACGAGCAGTACTTC.

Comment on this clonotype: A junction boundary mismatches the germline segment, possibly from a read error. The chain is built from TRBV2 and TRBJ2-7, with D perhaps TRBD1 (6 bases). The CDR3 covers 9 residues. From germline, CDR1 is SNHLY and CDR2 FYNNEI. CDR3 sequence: CASNTGYSF. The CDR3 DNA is TGTGCCAGCAACACAGGGTACTCGTTC.

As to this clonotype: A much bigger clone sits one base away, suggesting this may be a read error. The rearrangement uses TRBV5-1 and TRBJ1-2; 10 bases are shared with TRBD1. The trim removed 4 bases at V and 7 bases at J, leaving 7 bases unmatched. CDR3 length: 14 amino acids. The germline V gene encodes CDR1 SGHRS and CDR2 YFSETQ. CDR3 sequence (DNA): TGCGCCAGCAGCCAGGGACAGGGGAAAGCTGGCTACACCTTC. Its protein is CASSQGQGKAGYTF. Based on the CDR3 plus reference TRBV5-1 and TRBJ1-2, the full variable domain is KAGVTQTPRYLIKTRGQQVTLSCSPISGHRSVSWYQQTPGQGLQFLFEYFSETQRNKGNFPGRFSGRQFSNSRSEMNVSTLELGDSALYLCASSQGQGKAGYTFGSGTRLTVV.

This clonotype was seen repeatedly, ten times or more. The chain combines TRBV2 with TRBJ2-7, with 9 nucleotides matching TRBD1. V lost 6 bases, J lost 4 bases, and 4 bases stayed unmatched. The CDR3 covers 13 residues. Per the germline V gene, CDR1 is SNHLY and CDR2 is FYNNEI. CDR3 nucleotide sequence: TGTGCCAGCAGCCTACAGGGGGCGTACGAGCAGTACTTC. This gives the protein CASSLQGAYEQYF.

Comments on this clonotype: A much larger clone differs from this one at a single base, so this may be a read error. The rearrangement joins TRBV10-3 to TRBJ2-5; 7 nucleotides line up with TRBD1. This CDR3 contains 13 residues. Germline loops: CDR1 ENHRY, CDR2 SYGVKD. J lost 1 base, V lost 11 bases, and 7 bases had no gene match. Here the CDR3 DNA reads TGTGCCGCCAGCCGGGACAGCCAAGAGACCCAGTACTTC. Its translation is CAASRDSQETQYF.

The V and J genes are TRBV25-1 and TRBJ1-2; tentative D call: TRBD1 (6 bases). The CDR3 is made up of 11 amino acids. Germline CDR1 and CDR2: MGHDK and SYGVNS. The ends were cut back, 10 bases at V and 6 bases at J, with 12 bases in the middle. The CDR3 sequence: CATLGGDGYTF. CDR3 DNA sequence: TGTGCCACCTTAGGGGGGGATGGCTACACCTTC.

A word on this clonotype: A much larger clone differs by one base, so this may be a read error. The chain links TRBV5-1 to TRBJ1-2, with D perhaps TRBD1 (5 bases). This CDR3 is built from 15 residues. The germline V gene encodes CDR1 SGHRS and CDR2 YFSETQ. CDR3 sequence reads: CASGLVSGPNYGYTF. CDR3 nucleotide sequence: TGCGCCAGCGGCTTGGTGTCAGGGCCTAACTATGGCTACACCTTC.

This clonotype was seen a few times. The CDR3 nucleotides are TGTGCCAGCTCCAGGACGTCTAGCTCTGGGGCCAACGTCCTGACTTTC. Translating gives CASSRTSSSGANVLTF. This chain connects TRBV7-8 to TRBJ2-6; D is unresolved. V was shortened by 8 bases and J by 0 bases, with 14 bases between the two germline ends. This CDR3 has 16 amino acids. Germline V CDR1 and CDR2: SGHVS, FQNEAQ.

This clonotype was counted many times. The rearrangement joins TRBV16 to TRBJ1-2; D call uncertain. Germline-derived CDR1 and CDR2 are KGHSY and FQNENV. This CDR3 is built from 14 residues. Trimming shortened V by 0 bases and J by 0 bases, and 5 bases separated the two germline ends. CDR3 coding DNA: TGTGCCAGCAGCCAATCTCCTGCTAACTATGGCTACACCTTC. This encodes CASSQSPANYGYTF.

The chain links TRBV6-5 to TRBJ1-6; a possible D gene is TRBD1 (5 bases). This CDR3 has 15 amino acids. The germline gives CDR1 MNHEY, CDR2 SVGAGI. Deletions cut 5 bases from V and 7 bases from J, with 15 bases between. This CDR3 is CASSATGGSNSPLHF. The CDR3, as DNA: TGTGCCAGCAGTGCCACGGGGGGTTCAAATTCACCCCTCCACTTT.

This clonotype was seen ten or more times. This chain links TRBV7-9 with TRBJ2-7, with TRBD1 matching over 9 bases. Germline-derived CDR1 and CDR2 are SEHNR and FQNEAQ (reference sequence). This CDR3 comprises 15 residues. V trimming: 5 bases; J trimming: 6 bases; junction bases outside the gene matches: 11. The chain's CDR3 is CASSASTGGYGEQYF. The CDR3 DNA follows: TGTGCCAGCAGCGCAAGCACAGGGGGCTATGGCGAGCAGTACTTC. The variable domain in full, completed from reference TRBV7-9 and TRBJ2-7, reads DTGVSQNPRHKITKRGQNVTFRCDPISEHNRLYWYRQTLGQGPEFLTYFQNEAQLEKSRLLSDRFSAERPKGSFSTLEIQRTEQGDSAMYLCASSASTGGYGEQYFGPGTRLTVT.

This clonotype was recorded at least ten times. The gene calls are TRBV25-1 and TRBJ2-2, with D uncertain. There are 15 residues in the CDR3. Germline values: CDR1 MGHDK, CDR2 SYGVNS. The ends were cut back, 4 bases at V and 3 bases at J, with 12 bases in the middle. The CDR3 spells CASSGERGHTGELFF. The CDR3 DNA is TGTGCCAGCAGTGGTGAAAGAGGACACACCGGGGAGCTGTTTTTT.

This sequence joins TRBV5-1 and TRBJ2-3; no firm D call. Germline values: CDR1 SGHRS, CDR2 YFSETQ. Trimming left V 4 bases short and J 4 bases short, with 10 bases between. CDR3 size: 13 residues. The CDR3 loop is CASSRMVADTQYF. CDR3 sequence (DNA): TGCGCCAGCAGCAGGATGGTGGCAGATACGCAGTATTTT.

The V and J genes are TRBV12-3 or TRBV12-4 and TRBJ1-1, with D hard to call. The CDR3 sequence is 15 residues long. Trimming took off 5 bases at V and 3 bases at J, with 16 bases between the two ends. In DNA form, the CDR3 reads TGTGCCAGCAGTGATTCGAAGAGGACGTACACTGAAGCTTTCTTT. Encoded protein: CASSDSKRTYTEAFF.

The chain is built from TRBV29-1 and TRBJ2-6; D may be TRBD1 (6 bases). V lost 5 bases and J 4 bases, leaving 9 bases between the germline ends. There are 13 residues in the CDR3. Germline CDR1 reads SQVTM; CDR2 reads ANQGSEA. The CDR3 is CSVPGTGANVLTF. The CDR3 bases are TGCAGCGTTCCCGGGACAGGGGCCAACGTCCTGACTTTC.

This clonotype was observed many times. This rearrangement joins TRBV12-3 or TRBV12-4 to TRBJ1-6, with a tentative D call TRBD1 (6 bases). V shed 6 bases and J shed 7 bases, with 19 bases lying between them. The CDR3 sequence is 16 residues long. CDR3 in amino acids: CASSFYPRGVNSPLHF. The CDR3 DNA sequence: TGTGCCAGCAGCTTCTACCCAAGGGGGGTAAATTCACCCCTCCACTTT.

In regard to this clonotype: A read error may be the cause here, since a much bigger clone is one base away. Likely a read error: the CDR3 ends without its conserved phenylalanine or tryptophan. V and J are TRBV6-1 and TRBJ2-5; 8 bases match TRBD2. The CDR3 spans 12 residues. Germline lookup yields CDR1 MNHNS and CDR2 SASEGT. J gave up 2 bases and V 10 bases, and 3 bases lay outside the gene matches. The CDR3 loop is CATAGVQETQYC. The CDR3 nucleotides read TGTGCCACAGCGGGGGTGCAAGAGACCCAGTACTGC.

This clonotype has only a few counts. The CDR3 DNA is TGCGCCAGCAGCCAAGAGGCAGAACTCTACGAGCAGTACTTC. Protein product: CASSQEAELYEQYF. The chain uses TRBV4-1 and TRBJ2-7; the D is unclear. From germline, CDR1 is MGHRA and CDR2 YSYEKL. The CDR3 has 14 residues. V was pared by 0 bases and J by 3 bases, with 9 bases between.

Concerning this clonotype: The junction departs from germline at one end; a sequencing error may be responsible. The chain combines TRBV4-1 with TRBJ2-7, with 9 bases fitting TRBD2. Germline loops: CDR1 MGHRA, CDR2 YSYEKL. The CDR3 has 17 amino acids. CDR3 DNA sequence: TGTGCCAGCAGCCAAGACCCTAGCGGGGCAAACTCCTACGAGCAGTACTTC. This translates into CASSQDPSGANSYEQYF.

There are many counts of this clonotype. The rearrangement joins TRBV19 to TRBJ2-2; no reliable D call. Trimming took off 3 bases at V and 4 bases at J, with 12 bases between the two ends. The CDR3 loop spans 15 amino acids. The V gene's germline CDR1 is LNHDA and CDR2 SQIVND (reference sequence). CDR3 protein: CASSIQAVSTGELFF. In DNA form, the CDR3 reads TGTGCCAGTAGTATTCAGGCTGTTTCCACCGGGGAGCTGTTTTTT.

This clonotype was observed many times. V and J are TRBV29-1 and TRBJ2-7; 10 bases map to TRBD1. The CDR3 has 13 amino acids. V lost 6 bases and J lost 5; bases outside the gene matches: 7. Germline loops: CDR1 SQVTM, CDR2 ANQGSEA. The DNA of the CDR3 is TGCAGCGTGGGGACAGGGGTCGGGAACGAGCAGTACTTC. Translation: CSVGTGVGNEQYF.